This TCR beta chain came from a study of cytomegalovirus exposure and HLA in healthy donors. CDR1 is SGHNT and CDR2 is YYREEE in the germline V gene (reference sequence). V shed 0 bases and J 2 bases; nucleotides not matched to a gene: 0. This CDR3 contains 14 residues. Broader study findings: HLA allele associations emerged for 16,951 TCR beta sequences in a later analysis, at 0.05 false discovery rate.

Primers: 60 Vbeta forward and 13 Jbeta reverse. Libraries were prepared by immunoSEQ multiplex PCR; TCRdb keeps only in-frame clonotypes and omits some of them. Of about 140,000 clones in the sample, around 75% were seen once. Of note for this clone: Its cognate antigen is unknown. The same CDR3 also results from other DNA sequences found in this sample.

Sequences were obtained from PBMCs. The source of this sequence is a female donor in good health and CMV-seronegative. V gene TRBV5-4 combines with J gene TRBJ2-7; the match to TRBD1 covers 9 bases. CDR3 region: CASSLGQGAYEQYF. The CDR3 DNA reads TGTGCCAGCAGCTTGGGACAGGGGGCCTACGAGCAGTACTTC. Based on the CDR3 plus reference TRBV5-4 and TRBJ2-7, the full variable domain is ETGVTQSPTHLIKTRGQQVTLRCSSQSGHNTVSWYQQALGQGPQFIFQYYREEENGRGNFPPRFSGLQFPNYSSELNVNALELDDSALYLCASSLGQGAYEQYFGPGTRLTVT.